This T cell receptor (beta chain) came from a study of blood T cell repertoires in COVID-19. Across the study: PBMCs, B-cell-depleted T cells, or T cells were the source of the cDNA or gDNA that made up the material.

Data came from immunoSEQ multiplex PCR; TCRdb stores just in-frame clones and leaves some out. This table holds 150,000 to 200,000 clones, 88% found once. Sequenced: PBMCs or T cells enriched from blood (not recorded which). This sequence was found in a woman younger than 30 who had recovered from COVID-19.

The CDR3 DNA reads TGTGCCAGTAGTACGACAGGTGGCAGGCAGCCCCAGCATTTT. Amino acid sequence: CASSTTGGRQPQHF. The chain combines TRBV19 with TRBJ1-5; possible D gene TRBD1, 6 bases. This CDR3 comprises 14 residues. Germline V lookup: CDR1 LNHDA, CDR2 SQIVND (reference sequence). V was shortened by 4 bases and J by 7 bases, with 14 bases between the two germline ends.